This T cell receptor (beta chain) was captured by sequencing in a study of T-cell reconstitution after alpha-beta-depleted transplantation in children. TCRbeta library preparation incorporated unique molecular identifiers. MiXCR, run by TCRdb on the PCR reads, gives a single entry per CDR3 protein. This table holds roughly 500,000 distinct CDR3 sequences, around a third found once. Deletions cut 3 bases from V and 1 base from J, with 6 bases between. The CDR3 is 14 amino acids. Germline V gene data show CDR1 as MNHEY and CDR2 as SMNVEV (reference sequence). Only a few counts were recorded for this clonotype.

The J gene is TRBJ2-2, the V gene TRBV27, with D unresolved. Sample: PBMCs from the stem cell graft donor, taken from the stem cell graft. This clonotype was sampled from a human donor who donated a stem cell graft to a child with aplastic anemia. CDR3 sequence reads: CASSLSRNTGELFF. The CDR3 DNA is TGTGCCAGCAGTTTGTCACGGAACACCGGGGAGCTGTTTTTT.